This TCR beta chain comes out of a study of cytomegalovirus exposure and HLA in healthy donors. On this clone: No antigen is known for it.

The V gene lost 7 bases and the J gene lost 5 bases, with 13 bases spanning the gap. This CDR3 is 13 amino acids long. Germline CDR1 and CDR2: MDHEN and SYDVKM. Study-level findings and limits: Later, an analysis showed that TCR beta chains associated with HLA were more clonally expanded than others that were equally common. The study flagged about 150 TCR beta chains as cytomegalovirus-associated.

It was with 60 Vbeta and 13 Jbeta primers that the PCR ran. Assay: immunoSEQ multiplex PCR; the TCRdb copy retains only in-frame clones and omits some. The table shows 75,000 to 95,000 clones, with about 73% occurring only once. Sequencing used PBMCs. The origin of this receptor is a woman aged 35 to 49 in good health and CMV-seropositive. V is TRBV28 and J is TRBJ2-3; D is unclear. The CDR3 loop reads CASTEVRIDTQYF. CDR3 DNA sequence: TGTGCCAGCACCGAGGTTAGGATAGATACGCAGTATTTT.